This is a list of T cell receptor beta chains from one sample in a study of T cell responses to AZD1222 COVID-19 vaccine. Measured with immunoSEQ multiplex PCR; TCRdb has only the in-frame clones, and not every one. The sample carries roughly 140,000 clones, about 93% recorded once. The specimen comprised peripheral blood, sampled on day 0 of AZD1222 vaccination. These receptors all stem from an adult in good health. CDR3s include the opening cysteine and the closing phenylalanine or tryptophan. D genes are given only for firm matches. Rows give clone size only sometimes, using once, few, many, or a class for an expanded clone.

J gene: TRBJ1-4; D gene: TRBD1; V gene: TRBV25-1; clone size: NA; CDR3 DNA: TGTGCCAGCAGTCCACAGGGGGCAAGTGAAAAACTGTTTTTT; CDR3 protein: CASSPQGASEKLFF
J gene: TRBJ2-7; D gene: NA; V gene: TRBV7-6; clone size: NA; CDR3 DNA: TGTGCCAGCAGCCCCCTTTACGAGCAGTACTTC; CDR3 protein: CASSPLYEQYF
J gene: TRBJ2-1; D gene: NA; V gene: TRBV7-9; clone size: NA; CDR3 DNA: TGTGCCAGCAGCTTAAGGGCGGGGTCGGGCAATGAGCAGTTCTTC; CDR3 protein: CASSLRAGSGNEQFF
J gene: TRBJ2-2; D gene: TRBD1; V gene: TRBV9; clone size: once; CDR3 DNA: TGTGCCAGCAGCGTAGGTGGGACAGCGAACACCGGGGAGCTGTTTTTT; CDR3 protein: CASSVGGTANTGELFF
J gene: TRBJ2-7; D gene: TRBD1; V gene: TRBV9; clone size: NA; CDR3 DNA: TGTGCCAGCAGCGCGGACAGGGGTTCCTACGAGCAGTACTTC; CDR3 protein: CASSADRGSYEQYF
J gene: TRBJ1-1; D gene: NA; V gene: TRBV9; clone size: NA; CDR3 DNA: TGTGCCAGCAGCGCCCATTGGGGGCGCGGAAGCACTGAAGCTTTCTTT; CDR3 protein: CASSAHWGRGSTEAFF
J gene: TRBJ1-5; D gene: NA; V gene: TRBV5-4; clone size: once; CDR3 DNA: TGTGCCAGCAGCTTGTGTTTAACAGGTCCTCCCCTTCCCCATTTT; CDR3 protein: CASSLCLTGPPLPHF
J gene: TRBJ2-1; D gene: NA; V gene: TRBV7-9; clone size: NA; CDR3 DNA: TGTGCCAGCAGCCCGTGGGGGGACAACAATGAGCAGTTCTTC; CDR3 protein: CASSPWGDNNEQFF
J gene: TRBJ2-1; D gene: TRBD1; V gene: TRBV15; clone size: NA; CDR3 DNA: TGTGCCACCAGCAGAGATTCCACCCGGGACAGGAGATATTTATACAATGAGCAGTTCTTC; CDR3 protein: CATSRDSTRDRRYLYNEQFF
J gene: TRBJ2-1; D gene: NA; V gene: TRBV19; clone size: NA; CDR3 DNA: TGTGCCAGTAGTATAGGCCGACTGGACTACAATGAGCAGTTCTTC; CDR3 protein: CASSIGRLDYNEQFF
J gene: TRBJ2-2; D gene: NA; V gene: TRBV4-1; clone size: NA; CDR3 DNA: TGCGCCAGCAGCCAAGAGGCAGGAAGGATCGGGGAGCTGTTTTTT; CDR3 protein: CASSQEAGRIGELFF
J gene: TRBJ1-4; D gene: NA; V gene: TRBV9; clone size: NA; CDR3 DNA: TGTGCCAGCAGCGTAGGTCGACAGGCGGCTGAAAAACTGTTTTTT; CDR3 protein: CASSVGRQAAEKLFF
J gene: TRBJ1-1; D gene: NA; V gene: TRBV30; clone size: NA; CDR3 DNA: TGTGCCTGGAGTGGGGGGACCACCCGAGGAACTGAAGCTTTCTTT; CDR3 protein: CAWSGGTTRGTEAFF
J gene: TRBJ2-7; D gene: NA; V gene: TRBV19; clone size: NA; CDR3 DNA: TGTGCCAGTGGGATACCGGGACACTCCTACGAGCAGTACTTC; CDR3 protein: CASGIPGHSYEQYF
J gene: TRBJ2-7; D gene: TRBD1; V gene: TRBV6-1; clone size: NA; CDR3 DNA: TGTGCCAGCAGTGAACTGTGGCAGGGGGTCGAGCAGTACTTC; CDR3 protein: CASSELWQGVEQYF
J gene: TRBJ1-2; D gene: NA; V gene: TRBV5-1; clone size: NA; CDR3 DNA: TGCGCCAGCAGCTTGGGGGGCAGGGAATATGGCTACACCTTC; CDR3 protein: CASSLGGREYGYTF
J gene: TRBJ2-7; D gene: NA; V gene: TRBV6-5; clone size: once; CDR3 DNA: TGTGCCAGCAGTCCCCGCGGGGAGTCCTACGAGCAGTACTTC; CDR3 protein: CASSPRGESYEQYF
J gene: TRBJ1-2; D gene: NA; V gene: TRBV12-3/TRBV12-4; clone size: NA; CDR3 DNA: TGTGCCAGCAGTTTCAGCAGCGCCCGGGGCTACACCTTC; CDR3 protein: CASSFSSARGYTF
J gene: TRBJ2-1; D gene: NA; V gene: TRBV4-3; clone size: once; CDR3 DNA: TGCGCCAGCAGCCAAGGACTCCTAGGCGATGAGCAGTTCTTC; CDR3 protein: CASSQGLLGDEQFF
J gene: TRBJ2-5; D gene: NA; V gene: TRBV2; clone size: once; CDR3 DNA: TGTGCCAGTTGCCCGGAGAAAGAGACCCAGTACTTC; CDR3 protein: CASCPEKETQYF
J gene: TRBJ1-3; D gene: NA; V gene: TRBV5-8; clone size: NA; CDR3 DNA: TGTGCCAGCAGCTTGGCCAGCAGGAGCTCTGGAAACACCATATATTTT; CDR3 protein: CASSLASRSSGNTIYF
J gene: TRBJ2-7; D gene: TRBD2; V gene: TRBV3-1/TRBV3-2; clone size: few; CDR3 DNA: TGTGCCAGCAGCCAAGAGTGGGGCGGGAGTCGGTCCTACGAGCAGTACTTC; CDR3 protein: CASSQEWGGSRSYEQYF
J gene: TRBJ1-1; D gene: TRBD1; V gene: TRBV7-8; clone size: NA; CDR3 DNA: TGTGCCAGCAGCCAACGTGGGGGACAGATAAACACTGAAGCTTTCTTT; CDR3 protein: CASSQRGGQINTEAFF
J gene: TRBJ1-1; D gene: TRBD1; V gene: TRBV28; clone size: NA; CDR3 DNA: TGTGCCAGCCTCGACAGGGCGAACACTGAAGCTTTCTTT; CDR3 protein: CASLDRANTEAFF
J gene: TRBJ1-1; D gene: NA; V gene: TRBV5-5; clone size: NA; CDR3 DNA: TGTGCCAGCAGCTTGGAACTGGGAACCACTGAAGCTTTCTTT; CDR3 protein: CASSLELGTTEAFF
J gene: TRBJ2-7; D gene: NA; V gene: TRBV19; clone size: NA; CDR3 DNA: TGTGCCAGTAGTATTGGAGCGGGCCCCCCCTACGAGCAGTACTTC; CDR3 protein: CASSIGAGPPYEQYF
J gene: TRBJ2-2; D gene: NA; V gene: TRBV29-1; clone size: NA; CDR3 DNA: TGCAGCGTTTGGGACGGAACCGGGGAGCTGTTTTTT; CDR3 protein: CSVWDGTGELFF
J gene: TRBJ1-1; D gene: NA; V gene: TRBV11-2; clone size: NA; CDR3 DNA: TGTGCCAGCAGCTTAGGGGCAGGAGACACTGAAGCTTTCTTT; CDR3 protein: CASSLGAGDTEAFF
J gene: TRBJ1-2; D gene: TRBD1; V gene: TRBV28; clone size: NA; CDR3 DNA: TGTGCCAGCAGTTTAGGGACAGATTATGGCTACACCTTC; CDR3 protein: CASSLGTDYGYTF
J gene: TRBJ1-1; D gene: NA; V gene: TRBV6-5; clone size: NA; CDR3 DNA: TGTGCCAGCATGTGGCGGAACACTGAAGCTTTCTTT; CDR3 protein: CASMWRNTEAFF
J gene: TRBJ2-6; D gene: TRBD1; V gene: TRBV7-7; clone size: NA; CDR3 DNA: TGTGCCATTTCCAAACCGGGACAGGGGGCTCTGGGGCCAACGTCCACTCTCAACGTCCTGACTTTC; CDR3 protein: CAISKPGQGALGPTSTLNVLTF
J gene: TRBJ1-3; D gene: NA; V gene: TRBV11-2; clone size: NA; CDR3 DNA: TGTGCCAGCAGCTTCTCCGGTGGCGGAGGAAACACCATATATTTT; CDR3 protein: CASSFSGGGGNTIYF
J gene: TRBJ1-2; D gene: NA; V gene: TRBV28; clone size: NA; CDR3 DNA: TGTGCCAGCAGTTCTCCTAAGGGCTACACCTTC; CDR3 protein: CASSSPKGYTF
J gene: TRBJ2-1; D gene: TRBD2; V gene: TRBV9; clone size: NA; CDR3 DNA: TGTGCCAGCAGCGTAGATCGAACTAGCGGGCTTTACAATGAGCAGTTCTTC; CDR3 protein: CASSVDRTSGLYNEQFF
J gene: TRBJ1-2; D gene: NA; V gene: TRBV6-1; clone size: NA; CDR3 DNA: TGTGCCAGCAGTGAACCCCAGGGGAGCTATGGCTACACCTTC; CDR3 protein: CASSEPQGSYGYTF
J gene: TRBJ1-1; D gene: NA; V gene: TRBV18; clone size: NA; CDR3 DNA: TGTGCCAGCTCACCGGGACTGAACACTGAAGCTTTCTTT; CDR3 protein: CASSPGLNTEAFF
J gene: TRBJ2-1; D gene: NA; V gene: TRBV5-4; clone size: NA; CDR3 DNA: TGTGCCAGCAGCCTCAAAACCGGGACATACAATGAGCAGTTCTTC; CDR3 protein: CASSLKTGTYNEQFF
J gene: TRBJ1-1; D gene: NA; V gene: TRBV30; clone size: few; CDR3 DNA: TGTGCCTGGACGGGGGCCGGGAACACTGAAGCTTTCTTT; CDR3 protein: CAWTGAGNTEAFF
J gene: TRBJ2-1; D gene: NA; V gene: TRBV18; clone size: NA; CDR3 DNA: TGTGCCAGCTCACCACCGTCAGGGACGGGGTACAATGAGCAGTTCTTC; CDR3 protein: CASSPPSGTGYNEQFF
J gene: TRBJ1-5; D gene: TRBD1; V gene: TRBV7-9; clone size: NA; CDR3 DNA: TGTGCCAGCAGCCGTATGGACAGGGGAGATAGCAATCAGCCCCAGCATTTT; CDR3 protein: CASSRMDRGDSNQPQHF
J gene: TRBJ1-2; D gene: NA; V gene: TRBV6-5; clone size: NA; CDR3 DNA: TGTGCCAGCAGTTGGGACCAGGGTAACTATGGCTACACCTTC; CDR3 protein: CASSWDQGNYGYTF
J gene: TRBJ2-5; D gene: TRBD1; V gene: TRBV29-1; clone size: once; CDR3 DNA: TGCAGCGTTGAAATGGGCCGCTGGACAGGGGCGAGAGAGACCCAGTACTTC; CDR3 protein: CSVEMGRWTGARETQYF
J gene: TRBJ2-7; D gene: TRBD2; V gene: TRBV29-1; clone size: NA; CDR3 DNA: TGCAGCGTTCTCGGGGGGTACGAGCAGTACTTC; CDR3 protein: CSVLGGYEQYF
J gene: TRBJ2-5; D gene: NA; V gene: TRBV5-1; clone size: NA; CDR3 DNA: TGCGCCAGCAGGGTGGGGAGGGGGCAAGAGACCCAGTACTTC; CDR3 protein: CASRVGRGQETQYF
J gene: TRBJ1-1; D gene: NA; V gene: TRBV7-9; clone size: NA; CDR3 DNA: TGTGCCAGCAGCTTAAGTCGAGGGAACACTGAAGCTTTCTTT; CDR3 protein: CASSLSRGNTEAFF
J gene: TRBJ2-2; D gene: TRBD2; V gene: TRBV25-1; clone size: NA; CDR3 DNA: TGTGCCAGCAGTCCGTGGGGGGGCGGGGAGCTGTTTTTT; CDR3 protein: CASSPWGGGELFF
J gene: TRBJ2-7; D gene: NA; V gene: TRBV6-5; clone size: few; CDR3 DNA: TGTGCCAGCAGATCTAAACTCGACAGGCCATACGAGCAGTACTTC; CDR3 protein: CASRSKLDRPYEQYF
J gene: TRBJ2-7; D gene: TRBD2; V gene: TRBV5-1; clone size: NA; CDR3 DNA: TGCGCCAGCAGGACTAGCTCGGCTTCCTACGAGCAGTACTTC; CDR3 protein: CASRTSSASYEQYF
J gene: TRBJ2-1; D gene: NA; V gene: TRBV29-1; clone size: NA; CDR3 DNA: TGCAGCGTTGGTTCCTACAATGAGCAGTTCTTC; CDR3 protein: CSVGSYNEQFF